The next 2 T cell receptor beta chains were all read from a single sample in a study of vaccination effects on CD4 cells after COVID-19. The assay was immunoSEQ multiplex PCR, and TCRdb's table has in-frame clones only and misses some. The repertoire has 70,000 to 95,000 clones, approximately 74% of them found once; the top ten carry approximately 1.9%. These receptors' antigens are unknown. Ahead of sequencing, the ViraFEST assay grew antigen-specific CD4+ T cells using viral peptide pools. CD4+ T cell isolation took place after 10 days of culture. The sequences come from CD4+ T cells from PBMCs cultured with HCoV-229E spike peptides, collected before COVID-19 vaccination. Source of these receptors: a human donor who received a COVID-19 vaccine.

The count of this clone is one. The CDR3 here is CASRTDPNTEAFF. The CDR3 DNA sequence: TGCGCCAGCAGGACCGATCCTAACACTGAAGCTTTCTTT. The gene calls are TRBV5-1 and TRBJ1-1; D unresolved. From germline, CDR1 is SGHRS and CDR2 YFSETQ. The V and J ends lost 5 bases and 2 bases respectively, with 10 bases between them. The CDR3 is made up of 13 amino acids.

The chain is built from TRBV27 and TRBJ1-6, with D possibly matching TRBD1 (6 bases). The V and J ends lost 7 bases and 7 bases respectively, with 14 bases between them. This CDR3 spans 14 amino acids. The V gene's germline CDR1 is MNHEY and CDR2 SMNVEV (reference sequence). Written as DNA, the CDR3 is TGTGCCAGCAATCTCCAGGGGATGAATTCACCCCTCCACTTT. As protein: CASNLQGMNSPLHF.